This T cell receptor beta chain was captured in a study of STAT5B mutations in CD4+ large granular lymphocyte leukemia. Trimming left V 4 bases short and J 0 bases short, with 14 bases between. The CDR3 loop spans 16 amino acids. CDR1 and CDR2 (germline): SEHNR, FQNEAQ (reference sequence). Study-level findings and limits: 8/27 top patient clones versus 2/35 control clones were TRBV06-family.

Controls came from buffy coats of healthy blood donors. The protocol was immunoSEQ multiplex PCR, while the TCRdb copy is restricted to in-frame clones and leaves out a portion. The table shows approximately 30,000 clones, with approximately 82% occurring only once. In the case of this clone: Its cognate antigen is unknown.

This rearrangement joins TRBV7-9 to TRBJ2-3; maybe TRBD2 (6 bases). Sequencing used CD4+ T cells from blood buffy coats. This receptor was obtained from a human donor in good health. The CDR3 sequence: CASSSPGGASTDTQYF. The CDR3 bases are TGTGCCAGCAGCTCGCCCGGCGGGGCGAGCACAGATACGCAGTATTTT.